Following are 22 T cell receptor beta chains from one sample sequenced in a study of blood T cell repertoires in COVID-19. Measured with immunoSEQ multiplex PCR; TCRdb has only the in-frame clones, and not every one. In the table there are 250,000 to 300,000 clones, 80% to 90% of which are singletons. Input material: peripheral blood. The receptor set was obtained from a woman aged 40 to 50 who had recovered from COVID-19.

The V call is TRBV19, the J call TRBJ1-5, with 9 positions matching TRBD1. CDR3 size: 16 residues. V lost 10 bases to trimming and J lost 7 bases; unmatched junction nucleotides: 17. Germline CDR1 LNHDA, CDR2 SQIVND (reference sequence). The CDR3 DNA reads TGTGCCACCAGCCACAGGGGGCGCGGGAGTGGGCAGCCCCAGCATTTT. It translates to CATSHRGRGSGQPQHF.

This clone was seen more than once but under ten times. The chain carries TRBV29-1 and TRBJ1-3; 8 positions match TRBD1. The CDR3 consists of 12 residues. Trimming cost V 7 bases and J 4 bases; bases outside gene matches: 3. Germline CDR1 reads SQVTM; CDR2 reads ANQGSEA. The DNA of the CDR3 is TGCAGCGCCTGGGACAGGGGAAACACCATATATTTT. Amino acids: CSAWDRGNTIYF.

The CDR3 is CAISTGGPRGYGYTF. CDR3 nucleotides: TGTGCCATCAGCACAGGGGGCCCACGGGGGTATGGCTACACCTTC. The chain combines TRBV10-3 with TRBJ1-2; TRBD1 agrees at 9 bases. The CDR3 runs 15 residues. Germline V gene data show CDR1 as ENHRY and CDR2 as SYGVKD. After removal of 6 bases from V and 5 bases from J, the junction contained 10 bases not matched to a gene.

The gene calls are TRBV7-3 and TRBJ2-1, with 10 bases lining up with TRBD2. Unmatched junction bases numbered 5, after V lost 0 bases and J lost 6 bases. Germline loops: CDR1 SGHTA, CDR2 FQGTGA. The CDR3 is made up of 16 amino acids. CDR3 in DNA: TGTGCCAGCAGCTTAACTATAGCGGGGGGTAGCAATGAGCAGTTCTTC. Its translation: CASSLTIAGGSNEQFF.

The chain has TRBV30 and TRBJ2-1, with 14 bases lining up with TRBD2. The CDR3 has 14 amino acids. Germline lookup yields CDR1 GTSNPN and CDR2 SVGIG (reference sequence). For the CDR3, the DNA is TGTGCTGGGGGAGGGACTAGCGGGGGCTATGAGCAGTTCTTC. Protein: CAGGGTSGGYEQFF.

V and J are TRBV18 and TRBJ1-5; D might be TRBD1 (5 bases). The length of the CDR3 is 13 residues. Trimming removed 3 bases at V and 5 bases at J, with 8 bases between. Germline-derived CDR1 and CDR2 are KGHSH and LQKENI. The CDR3 region has the DNA TGTGCCAGCTCACCTGGGGCGGATCAGCCCCAGCATTTT. Translating gives CASSPGADQPQHF.

This clone was counted once. The chain is built from TRBV5-1 and TRBJ1-6, with 9 nucleotides matching TRBD1. V lost 4 bases and J lost 7; bases outside the gene matches: 6. CDR1 is SGHRS, CDR2 YFSETQ, per germline. This CDR3 region has 15 residues. This CDR3 is CASSMTGQGNSPLHF. The CDR3 DNA follows: TGCGCCAGCAGCATGACGGGACAGGGAAATTCACCCCTCCACTTT. Full variable domain (remainder filled in from reference TRBV5-1 and TRBJ1-6): KAGVTQTPRYLIKTRGQQVTLSCSPISGHRSVSWYQQTPGQGLQFLFEYFSETQRNKGNFPGRFSGRQFSNSRSEMNVSTLELGDSALYLCASSMTGQGNSPLHFGNGTRLTVT.

In its sample, this clone was seen once. The gene calls are TRBV7-2 and TRBJ2-5; D is possibly TRBD2 (6 bases). The CDR3 runs to 14 residues. Germline V CDR1 and CDR2: SGHTA, FQGNSA. V was clipped by 1 base and J by 7 bases, with 13 bases between them. CDR3 in amino acids: CASSLDWAGRTQYF. As DNA, the CDR3 is TGTGCCAGCAGCTTAGACTGGGCGGGGCGGACCCAGTACTTC.

This chain links TRBV24-1 with TRBJ2-1; tentatively, D is TRBD1 (6 bases). Germline V gives CDR1 KGHDR, CDR2 SFDVKD. V shed 7 bases and J shed 3 bases, with 6 bases lying between them. There are 12 residues in the CDR3. The CDR3 spells CATRDSYNEQFF. In DNA, the CDR3 is TGTGCCACCAGGGACAGCTACAATGAGCAGTTCTTC.

The chain employs TRBV28 and TRBJ2-3, with D perhaps TRBD1 (6 bases). In germline, CDR1 is MDHEN, CDR2 SYDVKM. V lost 3 bases to trimming and J lost 7 bases, with 14 bases between them. This CDR3 is built from 14 residues. The CDR3: CASSFQQGGNTQYF. The CDR3 nucleotides read TGTGCCAGCAGTTTCCAACAGGGTGGAAATACGCAGTATTTT.

This chain connects TRBV28 to TRBJ1-2; 7 positions agree with TRBD1. Trimming removed 5 bases from V and 4 bases from J; junction bases left unmatched: 10. The CDR3 consists of 15 residues. Looked up from germline, CDR1 is MDHEN and CDR2 is SYDVKM. CDR3 sequence: CASSLSGTVIYGYTF. The CDR3 nucleotides read TGTGCCAGCAGTCTTTCCGGGACAGTTATCTATGGCTACACCTTC.

This chain joins TRBV5-1 and TRBJ2-7; D is ambiguous. The V end lost 2 bases, the J end lost 5 bases, and 11 bases lay between the germline ends. Germline V gene sequence: CDR1 SGHRS, CDR2 YFSETQ. This CDR3 contains 13 residues. CDR3 region: CASSLAIENEQYF. CDR3 nucleotides: TGCGCCAGCAGCTTAGCGATAGAGAACGAGCAGTACTTC. The full variable domain, its missing parts supplied by reference TRBV5-1 and TRBJ2-7, is KAGVTQTPRYLIKTRGQQVTLSCSPISGHRSVSWYQQTPGQGLQFLFEYFSETQRNKGNFPGRFSGRQFSNSRSEMNVSTLELGDSALYLCASSLAIENEQYFGPGTRLTVT.

V and J are TRBV3-1 (or the pseudogene TRBV3-2) and TRBJ1-3; no reliable D call. Per the germline V gene, CDR1 is LGHDT and CDR2 is YNNKEL (reference sequence). V was trimmed by 3 bases and J by 0 bases, leaving 6 bases between them. The CDR3 extends over 14 amino acids. The CDR3 region is CASSHMSSGNTIYF. The CDR3 DNA reads as TGTGCCAGCAGCCATATGAGCTCTGGAAACACCATATATTTT.

The chain is built from TRBV5-1 and TRBJ2-1; D uncertain. This CDR3 contains 13 residues. Germline V gene lookup returns CDR1 SGHRS and CDR2 YFSETQ. V gave up 4 bases and J gave up 8 bases, with 13 bases separating them. CDR3 nucleotide sequence: TGCGCCAGCAGCGGGCCGGCCTTCGATGAGCAGTTCTTC. Its protein is CASSGPAFDEQFF. Variable domain in full (rest from reference TRBV5-1 and TRBJ2-1): KAGVTQTPRYLIKTRGQQVTLSCSPISGHRSVSWYQQTPGQGLQFLFEYFSETQRNKGNFPGRFSGRQFSNSRSEMNVSTLELGDSALYLCASSGPAFDEQFFGPGTRLTVL.

The chain uses TRBV3-1 (or the pseudogene TRBV3-2) and TRBJ2-1, with TRBD2 matching 7 bases. With V trimmed by 4 bases and J by 1 base, 10 bases remained unmatched. From germline, CDR1 is LGHDT and CDR2 YNNKEL (reference sequence). CDR3 size: 17 residues. In DNA, the CDR3 is TGTGCCAGCAGCCCTCCACCTCGGGACTATTCCTACAATGAGCAGTTCTTC. Its protein product is CASSPPPRDYSYNEQFF.

The rearrangement uses TRBV7-9 and TRBJ2-5; TRBD2 is a possible D gene (6 bases). The V end was cut by 1 base, the J end by 5 bases, with 17 bases between. Per germline, CDR1 SEHNR and CDR2 FQNEAQ (reference sequence). The CDR3 runs to 16 residues. The CDR3 DNA follows: TGTGCCAGCAGCTTAGTAGTTTCTGCGGGATGGGAGACCCAGTACTTC. It translates to CASSLVVSAGWETQYF.

The rearrangement links TRBV18 to TRBJ1-3; 7 nucleotides match TRBD1. The germline V gene has CDR1 KGHSH and CDR2 LQKENI. Unmatched junction bases numbered 5, after V lost 6 bases and J lost 0 bases. The CDR3 runs 15 residues. The CDR3 nucleotides read TGTGCCAGCTCTCTCGGACAGGCCTCTGGAAACACCATATATTTT. Its protein is CASSLGQASGNTIYF. Variable domain in full (rest from reference TRBV18 and TRBJ1-3): NAGVMQNPRHLVRRRGQEARLRCSPMKGHSHVYWYRQLPEEGLKFMVYLQKENIIDESGMPKERFSAEFPKEGPSILRIQQVVRGDSAAYFCASSLGQASGNTIYFGEGSWLTVV.

The chain carries TRBV9 and TRBJ2-5; TRBD2 might be the D (6 bases). V was shortened by 6 bases and J by 5 bases, with 20 bases between the two germline ends. The CDR3 runs 15 residues. Germline loops: CDR1 SGDLS, CDR2 YYNGEE. For the CDR3, the DNA is TGTGCCAGCACTGAACGATGGGGGGTCTCGGAGACCCAGTACTTC. This codes for CASTERWGVSETQYF.

The chain employs TRBV19 and TRBJ2-3; TRBD2 is a possible D gene (6 bases). The CDR3 runs 17 residues. In germline, CDR1 is LNHDA, CDR2 SQIVND (reference sequence). Trimming stripped 3 bases from V and 1 base from J, with 17 bases between. CDR3 amino acids: CASSMTSGVGGTDTQYF. The CDR3 DNA sequence: TGTGCCAGTAGTATGACGTCGGGAGTGGGCGGCACAGATACGCAGTATTTT. The full variable domain, in which reference TRBV19 and TRBJ2-3 provide the parts outside the CDR3, is DGGITQSPKYLFRKEGQNVTLSCEQNLNHDAMYWYRQDPGQGLRLIYYSQIVNDFQKGDIAEGYSVSREKKESFPLTVTSAQKNPTAFYLCASSMTSGVGGTDTQYFGPGTRLTVL.

The rearrangement joins TRBV12-5 to TRBJ2-1, with 7 nucleotides matching TRBD1. This CDR3 comprises 15 residues. J lost 10 bases, V lost 5 bases, and 14 bases had no gene match. The germline V gene has CDR1 LGHNT and CDR2 FRNRAP. The CDR3 DNA is TGTGCTAGTGGTCCTCCGGGGACAGTGGTATCGGAGCAGTTCTTC. Protein product: CASGPPGTVVSEQFF.

The chain combines TRBV10-3 with TRBJ1-1; D is unclear. This CDR3 region has 15 residues. From germline, CDR1 is ENHRY and CDR2 SYGVKD. V was pared by 0 bases and J by 8 bases, with 16 bases between. The CDR3: CAISESPRTGGEAFF. CDR3 nucleotide sequence: TGTGCCATCAGTGAGTCGCCCCGGACGGGAGGGGAAGCTTTCTTT.

This chain uses TRBV7-2 with TRBJ2-3, with 10 bases that match TRBD2. Germline V lookup: CDR1 SGHTA, CDR2 FQGNSA. The CDR3 length is 17 residues. The V gene end was trimmed by 4 bases and the J gene end by 4 bases; junction bases not matched to a gene: 11. The CDR3 DNA sequence: TGTGCCAGCAGCTCCGGACTAGCGGAGGTGAGGGCAGATACGCAGTATTTT. Translation gives CASSSGLAEVRADTQYF.